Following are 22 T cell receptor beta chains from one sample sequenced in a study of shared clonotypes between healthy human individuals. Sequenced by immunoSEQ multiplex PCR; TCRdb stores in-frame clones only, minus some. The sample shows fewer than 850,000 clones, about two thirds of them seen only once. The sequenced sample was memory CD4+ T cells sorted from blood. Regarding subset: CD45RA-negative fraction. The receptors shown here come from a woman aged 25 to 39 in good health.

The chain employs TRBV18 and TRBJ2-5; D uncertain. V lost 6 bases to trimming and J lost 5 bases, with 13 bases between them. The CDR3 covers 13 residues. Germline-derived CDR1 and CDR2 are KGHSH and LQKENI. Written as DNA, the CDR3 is TGTGCCAGCTCTCGGGCGCAGACCGAGACCCAGTACTTC. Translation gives CASSRAQTETQYF.

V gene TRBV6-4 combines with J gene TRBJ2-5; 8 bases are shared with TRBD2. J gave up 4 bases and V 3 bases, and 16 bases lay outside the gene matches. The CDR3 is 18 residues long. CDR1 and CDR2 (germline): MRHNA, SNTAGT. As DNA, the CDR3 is TGTGCCAGCAGTGAGATTAGGGTAGCGGGACTAGGTGGAGAGACCCAGTACTTC. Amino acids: CASSEIRVAGLGGETQYF.

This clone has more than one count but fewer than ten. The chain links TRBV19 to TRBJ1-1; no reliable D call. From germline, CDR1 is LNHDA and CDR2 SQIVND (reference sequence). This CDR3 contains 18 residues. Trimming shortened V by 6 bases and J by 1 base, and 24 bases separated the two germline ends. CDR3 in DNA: TGTGCCAGTAGCTTTAGCGCCTCTCGGGCAGAAGAGAACACTGAAGCTTTCTTT. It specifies CASSFSASRAEENTEAFF. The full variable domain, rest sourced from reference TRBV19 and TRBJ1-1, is DGGITQSPKYLFRKEGQNVTLSCEQNLNHDAMYWYRQDPGQGLRLIYYSQIVNDFQKGDIAEGYSVSREKKESFPLTVTSAQKNPTAFYLCASSFSASRAEENTEAFFGQGTRLTVV.

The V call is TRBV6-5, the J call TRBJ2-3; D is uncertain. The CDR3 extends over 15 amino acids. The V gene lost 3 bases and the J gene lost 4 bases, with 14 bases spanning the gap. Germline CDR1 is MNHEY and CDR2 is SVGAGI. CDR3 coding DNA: TGTGCCAGCAGTTATTCCCGGTCTGGGGCAGATACGCAGTATTTT. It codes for CASSYSRSGADTQYF.

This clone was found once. This CDR3 reads CASSLGLAGSYNEQFF. CDR3 coding DNA: TGTGCCAGCAGTCTGGGACTAGCGGGAAGTTACAATGAGCAGTTCTTC. The rearrangement joins TRBV2 to TRBJ2-1, with 13 bases matching TRBD2. The CDR3 is made up of 16 amino acids. The J segment lost 4 bases and the V segment lost 5 bases, leaving 5 bases of the junction unmatched. CDR1 is SNHLY, CDR2 FYNNEI, per germline.

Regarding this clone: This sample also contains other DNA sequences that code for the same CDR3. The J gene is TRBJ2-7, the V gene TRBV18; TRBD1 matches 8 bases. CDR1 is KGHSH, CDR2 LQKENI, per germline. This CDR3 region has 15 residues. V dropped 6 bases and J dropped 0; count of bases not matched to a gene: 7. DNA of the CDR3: TGTGCCAGCTCCCGCCCCGGGACAGGCTCCTACGAGCAGTACTTC. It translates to CASSRPGTGSYEQYF.

The CDR3 spells CASSTHRTGQWGTQYF. The CDR3 DNA follows: TGTGCCAGTAGTACCCACCGGACAGGCCAATGGGGGACCCAGTACTTC. The chain recombines TRBV19 with TRBJ2-5; the match to TRBD1 covers 7 bases. Trimming at V came to 4 bases and at J to 7 bases, leaving 15 bases not matched to a gene. Germline-derived CDR1 and CDR2 are LNHDA and SQIVND (reference sequence). There are 16 residues in the CDR3.

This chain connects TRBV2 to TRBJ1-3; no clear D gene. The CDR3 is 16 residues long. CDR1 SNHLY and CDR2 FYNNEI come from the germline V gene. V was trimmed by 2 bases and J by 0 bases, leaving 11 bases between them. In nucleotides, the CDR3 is TGTGCCAGCAGTGAAAAGTCGCGGAGCTCTGGAAACACCATATATTTT. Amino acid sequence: CASSEKSRSSGNTIYF.

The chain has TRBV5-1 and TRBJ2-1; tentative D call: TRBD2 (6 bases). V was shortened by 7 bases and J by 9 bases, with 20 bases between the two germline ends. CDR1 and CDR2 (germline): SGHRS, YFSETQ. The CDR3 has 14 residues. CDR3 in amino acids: CASRSPGEAPEQFF. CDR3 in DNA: TGCGCCAGCCGAAGCCCGGGGGAAGCGCCTGAGCAGTTCTTC.

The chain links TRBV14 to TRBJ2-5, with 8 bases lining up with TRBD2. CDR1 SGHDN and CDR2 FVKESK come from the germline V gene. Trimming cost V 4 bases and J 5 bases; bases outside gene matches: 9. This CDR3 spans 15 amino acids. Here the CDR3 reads CASSLGTSLSETQYF. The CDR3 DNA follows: TGTGCCAGCAGCCTCGGGACTAGTCTATCCGAGACCCAGTACTTC.

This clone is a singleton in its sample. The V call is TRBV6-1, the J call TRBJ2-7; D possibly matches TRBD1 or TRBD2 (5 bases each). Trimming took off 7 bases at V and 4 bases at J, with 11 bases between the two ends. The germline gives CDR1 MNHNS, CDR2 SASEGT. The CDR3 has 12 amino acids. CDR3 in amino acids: CASTRGGYEQYF. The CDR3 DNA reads TGTGCCAGCACCCGGGGCGGATACGAGCAGTACTTC.

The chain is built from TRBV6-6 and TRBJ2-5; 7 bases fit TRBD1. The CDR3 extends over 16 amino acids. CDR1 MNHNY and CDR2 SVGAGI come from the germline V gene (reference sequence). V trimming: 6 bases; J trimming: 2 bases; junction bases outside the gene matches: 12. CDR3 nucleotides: TGTGCCAGCAGCCCCCTGGGACAGCCTCCTCAAGAGACCCAGTACTTC. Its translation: CASSPLGQPPQETQYF.

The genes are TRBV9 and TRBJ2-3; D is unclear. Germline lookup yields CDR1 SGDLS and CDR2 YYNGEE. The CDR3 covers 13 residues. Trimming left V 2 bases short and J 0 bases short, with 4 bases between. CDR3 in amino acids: CASSVVSTDTQYF. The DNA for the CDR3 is TGTGCCAGCAGCGTCGTGAGCACAGATACGCAGTATTTT. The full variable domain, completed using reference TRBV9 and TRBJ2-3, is DSGVTQTPKHLITATGQRVTLRCSPRSGDLSVYWYQQSLDQGLQFLIQYYNGEERAKGNILERFSAQQFPDLHSELNLSSLELGDSALYFCASSVVSTDTQYFGPGTRLTVL.

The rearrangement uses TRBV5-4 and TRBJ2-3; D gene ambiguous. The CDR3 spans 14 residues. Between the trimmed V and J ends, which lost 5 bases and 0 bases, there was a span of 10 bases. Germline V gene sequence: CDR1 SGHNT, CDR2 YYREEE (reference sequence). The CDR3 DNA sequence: TGTGCCAGCAGTAAAACAGCTAGCACAGATACGCAGTATTTT. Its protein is CASSKTASTDTQYF.

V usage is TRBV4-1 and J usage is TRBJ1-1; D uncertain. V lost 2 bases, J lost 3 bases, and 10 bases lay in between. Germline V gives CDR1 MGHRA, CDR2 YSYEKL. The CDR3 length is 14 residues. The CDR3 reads CASSQRGSHTEAFF. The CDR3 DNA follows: TGCGCCAGCAGCCAACGCGGGTCCCACACTGAAGCTTTCTTT.

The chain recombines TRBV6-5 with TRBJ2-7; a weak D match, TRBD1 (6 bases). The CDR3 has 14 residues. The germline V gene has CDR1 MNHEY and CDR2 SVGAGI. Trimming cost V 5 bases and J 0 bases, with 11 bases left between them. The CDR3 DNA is TGTGCCAGCAGTGCCACCAGGGGCTCCTACGAGCAGTACTTC. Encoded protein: CASSATRGSYEQYF.

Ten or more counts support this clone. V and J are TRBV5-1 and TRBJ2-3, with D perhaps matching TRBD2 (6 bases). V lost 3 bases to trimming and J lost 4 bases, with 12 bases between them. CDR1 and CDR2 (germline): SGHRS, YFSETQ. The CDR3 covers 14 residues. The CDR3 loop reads CASSSGDGSDTQYF. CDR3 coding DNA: TGCGCCAGCAGCTCGGGAGATGGGTCAGATACGCAGTATTTT.

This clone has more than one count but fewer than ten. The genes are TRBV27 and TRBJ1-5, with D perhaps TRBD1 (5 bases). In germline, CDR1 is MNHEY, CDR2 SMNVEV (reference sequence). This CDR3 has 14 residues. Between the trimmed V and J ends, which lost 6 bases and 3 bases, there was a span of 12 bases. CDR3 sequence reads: CASRGTANNQPQHF. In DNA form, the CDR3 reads TGTGCCAGCAGGGGGACGGCTAACAATCAGCCCCAGCATTTT.

CDR3: CATSRGQGINSPLHF. CDR3 coding DNA: TGTGCCACCAGCAGAGGACAGGGGATCAATTCACCCCTCCACTTT. The rearrangement links TRBV15 to TRBJ1-6; 8 nucleotides line up with TRBD1. The CDR3 covers 15 residues. The germline CDR1 and CDR2 sequences are LNHNV and YYDKDF (reference sequence). With V trimmed by 1 base and J by 7 bases, 3 bases remained unmatched.

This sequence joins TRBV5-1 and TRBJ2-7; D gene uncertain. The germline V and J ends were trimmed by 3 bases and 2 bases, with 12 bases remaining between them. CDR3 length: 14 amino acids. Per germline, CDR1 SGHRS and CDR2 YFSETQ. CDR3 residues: CASSSRSRTYEQYF. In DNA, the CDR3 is TGCGCCAGCAGCTCCCGATCGAGAACCTACGAGCAGTACTTC. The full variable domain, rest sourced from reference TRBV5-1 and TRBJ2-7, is KAGVTQTPRYLIKTRGQQVTLSCSPISGHRSVSWYQQTPGQGLQFLFEYFSETQRNKGNFPGRFSGRQFSNSRSEMNVSTLELGDSALYLCASSSRSRTYEQYFGPGTRLTVT.

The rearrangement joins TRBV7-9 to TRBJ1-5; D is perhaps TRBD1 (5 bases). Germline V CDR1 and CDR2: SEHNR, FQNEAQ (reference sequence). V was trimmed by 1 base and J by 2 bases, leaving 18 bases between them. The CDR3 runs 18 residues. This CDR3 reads CASSLVMGQGSGNQPQHF. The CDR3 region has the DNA TGTGCCAGCAGCTTAGTTATGGGTCAGGGAAGCGGCAATCAGCCCCAGCATTTT.

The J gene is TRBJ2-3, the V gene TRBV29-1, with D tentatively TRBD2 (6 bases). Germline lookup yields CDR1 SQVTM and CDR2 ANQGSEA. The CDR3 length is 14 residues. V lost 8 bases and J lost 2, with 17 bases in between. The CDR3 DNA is TGCAGCCTCTCCAGTGGGACTGTCACAGATACGCAGTATTTT. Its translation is CSLSSGTVTDTQYF.